These T cell receptor beta chains were read from a single sample in a study of identical twins. MiXCR was run by TCRdb on the 5' RACE reads, yielding one entry per CDR3 protein. The table shows 1.5 million to 2 million distinct CDR3 sequences, with less than 35% occurring only once. Sequenced sample: cord blood. These receptors originate from a newborn girl in good health. Both conserved end residues are trimmed from each CDR3. The order of the fields is J gene, V gene, D gene, CDR3 protein. A D gene is named only where the DNA matches it firmly.

j_call: TRBJ2-1
v_call: TRBV10-3
d_call: .
cdr3_aa: AISASGGNEQF

j_call: TRBJ1-4
v_call: TRBV20-1
d_call: .
cdr3_aa: SATGSHEKLF

j_call: TRBJ2-4
v_call: TRBV20-1
d_call: TRBD1
cdr3_aa: SARADRAKNIQY

j_call: TRBJ2-1
v_call: TRBV20-1
d_call: .
cdr3_aa: SARAYSLVGSYNEQF

j_call: TRBJ2-3
v_call: TRBV28
d_call: TRBD2
cdr3_aa: ASSVPGLAGPDTQY

j_call: TRBJ2-4
v_call: TRBV20-1
d_call: .
cdr3_aa: SAPQGWGKNIQY

j_call: TRBJ2-1
v_call: TRBV20-1
d_call: .
cdr3_aa: SARDLQGPWEQF

j_call: TRBJ1-3
v_call: TRBV27
d_call: .
cdr3_aa: ASSLSWGIGNTIY

j_call: TRBJ1-1
v_call: TRBV7-9
d_call: TRBD1
cdr3_aa: ASSSRQGALGNTEAF

j_call: TRBJ1-1
v_call: TRBV6-1
d_call: .
cdr3_aa: ASSDGRGWTEAF

j_call: TRBJ2-5
v_call: TRBV12-3/TRBV12-4
d_call: .
cdr3_aa: ASSSPGHPQETQY

j_call: TRBJ1-2
v_call: TRBV5-1
d_call: .
cdr3_aa: ASRPLSQTDYGYT

j_call: TRBJ2-5
v_call: TRBV25-1
d_call: TRBD1
cdr3_aa: ASSDSGGEEQY

j_call: TRBJ1-3
v_call: TRBV12-3/TRBV12-4
d_call: .
cdr3_aa: ASTSSNTIY

j_call: .
v_call: TRBV5-1
d_call: .
cdr3_aa: ASSRLDSYNEQY

j_call: TRBJ1-2
v_call: TRBV30
d_call: .
cdr3_aa: AWSLVQGSVYGYT

j_call: TRBJ2-5
v_call: TRBV5-1
d_call: .
cdr3_aa: ASSIKTGHGETQY

j_call: TRBJ2-5
v_call: TRBV12-3/TRBV12-4
d_call: TRBD1
cdr3_aa: ASSSGQGATHKEGSQETQY

j_call: TRBJ1-1
v_call: TRBV5-1
d_call: TRBD1
cdr3_aa: ASSDYRGGTEAF

j_call: TRBJ1-6
v_call: TRBV20-1
d_call: .
cdr3_aa: SARADGNSPLH

j_call: TRBJ2-3
v_call: TRBV20-1
d_call: .
cdr3_aa: SAQRPGAPDTQY

j_call: TRBJ2-3
v_call: TRBV28
d_call: .
cdr3_aa: ASSPIDSDTQY

j_call: TRBJ1-4
v_call: TRBV18
d_call: TRBD1
cdr3_aa: ASSPVQGREKLF

j_call: TRBJ1-3
v_call: TRBV29-1
d_call: TRBD1
cdr3_aa: SVEDLQGAGDTIY

j_call: TRBJ2-7
v_call: TRBV3-1
d_call: TRBD1
cdr3_aa: ASSRTGCEQY

j_call: TRBJ1-5
v_call: TRBV20-1
d_call: .
cdr3_aa: SASQTDNSNQPQH

j_call: TRBJ1-1
v_call: TRBV25-1
d_call: .
cdr3_aa: ASSVGGGYTEAF

j_call: TRBJ2-1
v_call: TRBV7-2
d_call: .
cdr3_aa: ASSPLLLEQF

j_call: TRBJ2-3
v_call: TRBV28
d_call: TRBD2
cdr3_aa: ASSVTSGRSDTQY

j_call: TRBJ2-3
v_call: TRBV2
d_call: .
cdr3_aa: ASRPGVGGTDTQY

j_call: TRBJ2-5
v_call: TRBV27
d_call: .
cdr3_aa: ASSLTGQGLGRRVETQY

j_call: TRBJ2-7
v_call: TRBV9
d_call: .
cdr3_aa: ASSVAGTSYEQY

j_call: TRBJ2-1
v_call: TRBV5-1
d_call: .
cdr3_aa: ASSHRFENTGYNEQF

j_call: TRBJ2-3
v_call: TRBV12-3/TRBV12-4
d_call: TRBD2
cdr3_aa: ASSLMKLAGGPRTQY

j_call: TRBJ2-3
v_call: TRBV29-1
d_call: .
cdr3_aa: SVSKSGADTQY

j_call: TRBJ2-2
v_call: TRBV6-2/TRBV6-3
d_call: TRBD2
cdr3_aa: ASSVLSGSDIGELF

j_call: TRBJ2-7
v_call: TRBV20-1
d_call: .
cdr3_aa: SARGTRKYYEQY

j_call: TRBJ2-1
v_call: TRBV5-1
d_call: .
cdr3_aa: ASSLTLTTEQF

j_call: TRBJ1-1
v_call: TRBV27
d_call: TRBD1
cdr3_aa: ASSIRTGQNTEAF

j_call: TRBJ2-7
v_call: TRBV24-1
d_call: .
cdr3_aa: ATSDFGTDEQY

j_call: TRBJ1-5
v_call: TRBV27
d_call: .
cdr3_aa: ASSLQPFPNQPQH

j_call: TRBJ2-7
v_call: TRBV20-1
d_call: TRBD2
cdr3_aa: SARPGLGISYEQY

j_call: TRBJ1-5
v_call: TRBV6-1
d_call: TRBD1
cdr3_aa: ASRGQGALNQPQH

j_call: TRBJ2-7
v_call: TRBV2
d_call: TRBD2
cdr3_aa: ASRTWLAEAYEQY

j_call: .
v_call: TRBV5-1
d_call: .
cdr3_aa: ASSLMDVGIAYEQY

j_call: TRBJ2-7
v_call: TRBV2
d_call: TRBD1
cdr3_aa: ASSERGLGSYEQY

j_call: TRBJ2-6
v_call: TRBV5-4
d_call: .
cdr3_aa: ASSLAGRVFSGANVLT

j_call: TRBJ2-3
v_call: TRBV25-1
d_call: .
cdr3_aa: ASSEPLTAPHLDTQY

j_call: TRBJ2-3
v_call: TRBV5-4
d_call: .
cdr3_aa: ASRTIGSTDTQY

j_call: TRBJ1-1
v_call: TRBV20-1
d_call: .
cdr3_aa: SFRGNTEAF

j_call: TRBJ1-2
v_call: TRBV9
d_call: .
cdr3_aa: ASSVASTGISNYGYT

j_call: TRBJ2-1
v_call: TRBV5-1
d_call: .
cdr3_aa: ASSSGQIPIDEQF

j_call: TRBJ2-2
v_call: TRBV12-3/TRBV12-4
d_call: .
cdr3_aa: ASSYWGAGTGELF

j_call: TRBJ1-5
v_call: TRBV10-3
d_call: TRBD1
cdr3_aa: AIRAGQGNQPQH

j_call: TRBJ2-1
v_call: TRBV4-2
d_call: .
cdr3_aa: ASSQGPTGIYNEQF

j_call: TRBJ2-2
v_call: TRBV6-6
d_call: TRBD1
cdr3_aa: ASRDRAGELF

j_call: TRBJ1-5
v_call: TRBV7-2
d_call: TRBD1
cdr3_aa: ASSLAGTGFGNQPQH

j_call: TRBJ2-4
v_call: TRBV9
d_call: .
cdr3_aa: ASSVGGNSKNIRY

j_call: TRBJ2-7
v_call: TRBV4-2
d_call: TRBD2
cdr3_aa: ASSSGLAAEQY